What follows describes a single T cell receptor beta chain. Generation of bulk TCR libraries relied on previously described methods and listed TCR primers. TCRdb itself ran the PCR reads through MiXCR, one entry per CDR3 protein. The repertoire holds fewer than 350,000 distinct CDR3 sequences, with roughly 23% as singletons. The data derive from a study of molecular identifiers for immune sequencing clone quantification. Study information: Replicate experiments divided RNA from roughly 20,000 or 100,000 naive CD8 cells into five parts and sequenced four.

Libraries of naive CD8 cells were prepared from 20,000 to 1,000,000 sorted cells using 10%, 30% or 50% RNA. CD8+CD4-CCR7+CD45RA+ cells were sorted as naive CD8 T cells. The V gene's germline CDR1 is LNHDA and CDR2 SQIVND (reference sequence). This CDR3 is built from 13 residues. V lost 3 bases and J 6 bases, leaving 12 bases between the germline ends. The receptor was derived from a human donor in good health. Some libraries in this study had Jurkat cell RNA spiked in. Sequencing was done on a sample of naive CD8+ T cells from blood, with Jurkat cell RNA spiked in. Subset indicated: FACS-sorted CD8+CD4-CCR7+CD45RA+ naive T cells. J is TRBJ2-7 and V is TRBV19; D might be TRBD2 (5 bases). CDR3 sequence: CASSIKWEREQYF. The CDR3 nucleotides are TGTGCCAGTAGTATTAAATGGGAGCGCGAGCAGTACTTC. The complete variable domain, with remaining parts taken from reference TRBV19 and TRBJ2-7, reads DGGITQSPKYLFRKEGQNVTLSCEQNLNHDAMYWYRQDPGQGLRLIYYSQIVNDFQKGDIAEGYSVSREKKESFPLTVTSAQKNPTAFYLCASSIKWEREQYFGPGTRLTVT.